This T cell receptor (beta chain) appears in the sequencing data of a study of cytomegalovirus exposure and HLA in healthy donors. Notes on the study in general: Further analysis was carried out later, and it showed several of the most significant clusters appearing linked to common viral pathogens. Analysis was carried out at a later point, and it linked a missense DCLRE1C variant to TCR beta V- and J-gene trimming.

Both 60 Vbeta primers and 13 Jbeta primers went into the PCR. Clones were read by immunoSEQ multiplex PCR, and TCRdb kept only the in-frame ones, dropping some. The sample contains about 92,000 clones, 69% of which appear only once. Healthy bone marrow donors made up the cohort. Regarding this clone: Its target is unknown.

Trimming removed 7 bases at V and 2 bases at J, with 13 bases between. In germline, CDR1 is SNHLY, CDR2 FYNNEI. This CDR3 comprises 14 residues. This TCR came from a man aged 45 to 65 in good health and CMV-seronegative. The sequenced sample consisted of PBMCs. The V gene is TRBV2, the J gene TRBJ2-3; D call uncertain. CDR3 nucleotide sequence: TGTGCCAGCACCACCCCGGTACTCACAGATACGCAGTATTTT. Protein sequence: CASTTPVLTDTQYF.